The clone carrying this TCR beta chain has a handful of counts. The antigen remains unidentified. A read error may be the cause here, since a much bigger clone is one base away. MiXCR, applied by TCRdb to the multiplex PCR reads, yields one record per CDR3 protein. The repertoire holds 50,000 to 55,000 distinct CDR3 sequences, with roughly 39% as singletons. These data come from a study of breast tumors, draining lymph nodes, adjacent tissues. Overall study results and limits: The data were judged consistent with most tumor T cells coming from lymph node and expanding in tumor. Tumors had less TCR diversity than lymph nodes, more than nontumor tissue. Tumor T cell lymph node origin was a supported hypothesis, not proven.

CDR3 length: 12 amino acids. Looked up from germline, CDR1 is MNHEY and CDR2 is SVGAGI. The ends were cut back, 5 bases at V and 6 bases at J, with 11 bases in the middle. The sequence was collected from a female donor with breast cancer. Some clones in this sample may be carry-over from other donors' samples. Sequenced sample: breast tumor tissue. The rearrangement uses TRBV6-5 and TRBJ2-7, with D perhaps matching TRBD1 (6 bases). CDR3 residues: CASSHVRGEQYF. CDR3 in DNA: TGTGCCAGCAGTCACGTCAGGGGCGAGCAGTACTTC.